The rows below give T cell receptor beta chains drawn from one sample of a study of response to subunit inactivated influenza vaccine. TCRdb re-analysed the RT-PCR reads in MiXCR, keeping a single row per CDR3 protein. The sample carries about 580,000 distinct CDR3 sequences, about 14% recorded once. This sample comprised PBMCs from blood, obtained 11 to 12 days after vaccination. These receptor sequences come from a man aged 45 to 65 who received an inactivated influenza vaccine. The CDR3 runs from the conserved cysteine through the conserved F or W. Each record gives: J gene, D gene, V gene, clone size, CDR3 DNA, CDR3 protein. The D gene is left open where the match is weak. Size is stated for part of the rows, as once, few or many counts, or as a class when the clone is expanded.

j_gene: TRBJ2-2; d_gene: TRBD2; v_gene: TRBV4-1; abundance: -; CDR3nt: TGCGCCAGCAGCCAAGTGATAGCGGGACGCGGGGAGCTGTTTTTT; CDR3aa: CASSQVIAGRGELFF
j_gene: TRBJ2-1; d_gene: -; v_gene: TRBV29-1; abundance: -; CDR3nt: TGCAGCGTTCCCTCCTACAATGAGCAGTTCTTC; CDR3aa: CSVPSYNEQFF
j_gene: TRBJ2-2; d_gene: -; v_gene: TRBV20-1; abundance: -; CDR3nt: TGCAGTGCTAGAGATGGAGGTCCGAACACCGGGGAGCTGTTTTTT; CDR3aa: CSARDGGPNTGELFF
j_gene: TRBJ2-7; d_gene: -; v_gene: TRBV10-3; abundance: -; CDR3nt: TGTGCCATCAGTCCAGCCCCTCCGTACGAGCAGTACTTC; CDR3aa: CAISPAPPYEQYF
j_gene: TRBJ2-3; d_gene: TRBD2; v_gene: TRBV7-8; abundance: -; CDR3nt: TGTGCCAGCAGCTTAGTTCCCAAGCGGGGGGGTGGAGATACGCAGTATTTT; CDR3aa: CASSLVPKRGGGDTQYF
j_gene: TRBJ1-6; d_gene: -; v_gene: TRBV6-2/TRBV6-3; abundance: few; CDR3nt: TGTGCCAGCAGTTACAGGCGGTCCTATAATTCACCCCTCCACTTT; CDR3aa: CASSYRRSYNSPLHF
j_gene: TRBJ2-1; d_gene: TRBD2; v_gene: TRBV20-1; abundance: -; CDR3nt: TGCAGTGCTAGAAAGCGGGAGATCTACAATGAGCAGTTCTTC; CDR3aa: CSARKREIYNEQFF
j_gene: TRBJ2-5; d_gene: TRBD2; v_gene: TRBV19; abundance: -; CDR3nt: TGTGCCAGTAGTATGAGGCTAGCGGGGTTCAACCCGTACCAAGAGACCCAGTACTTC; CDR3aa: CASSMRLAGFNPYQETQYF
j_gene: TRBJ2-3; d_gene: -; v_gene: TRBV6-2/TRBV6-3; abundance: few; CDR3nt: TGTGCCAGCAGAATCGACAGGTTTCCAGATACGCAGTATTTT; CDR3aa: CASRIDRFPDTQYF
j_gene: TRBJ2-2; d_gene: -; v_gene: TRBV29-1; abundance: -; CDR3nt: TGCAGCGTTGGTGACCTTGCGAACACCGGGGAGCTGTTTTTT; CDR3aa: CSVGDLANTGELFF
j_gene: TRBJ2-3; d_gene: TRBD1; v_gene: TRBV28; abundance: many; CDR3nt: TGTGCCAGCAGTCCCTGGACAGGGGCTAGCACAGATACGCAGTATTTT; CDR3aa: CASSPWTGASTDTQYF
j_gene: TRBJ2-7; d_gene: -; v_gene: TRBV11-2; abundance: few; CDR3nt: TGTGCCAGCAGAAGTCCTTTTCGCTCGGCAGGGAAGTCCTACGAGCAGTACTTC; CDR3aa: CASRSPFRSAGKSYEQYF
j_gene: TRBJ2-2; d_gene: -; v_gene: TRBV6-2/TRBV6-3; abundance: -; CDR3nt: TGTGCCAGCCGGCAGGGGGTAATAGCGGCGAACACCGGGGAGCTGTTTTTT; CDR3aa: CASRQGVIAANTGELFF
j_gene: TRBJ1-5; d_gene: TRBD1; v_gene: TRBV5-1; abundance: many; CDR3nt: TGCGCCAGCAGCTTGTCTGGACAGGGGGATCAGCCCCAGCATTTT; CDR3aa: CASSLSGQGDQPQHF
j_gene: TRBJ2-3; d_gene: TRBD1; v_gene: TRBV7-8; abundance: few; CDR3nt: TGTGCCAGCAGCTTAGAATTTTGGGGCCGGGACAGGGGCCCAGATACGCAGTATTTT; CDR3aa: CASSLEFWGRDRGPDTQYF